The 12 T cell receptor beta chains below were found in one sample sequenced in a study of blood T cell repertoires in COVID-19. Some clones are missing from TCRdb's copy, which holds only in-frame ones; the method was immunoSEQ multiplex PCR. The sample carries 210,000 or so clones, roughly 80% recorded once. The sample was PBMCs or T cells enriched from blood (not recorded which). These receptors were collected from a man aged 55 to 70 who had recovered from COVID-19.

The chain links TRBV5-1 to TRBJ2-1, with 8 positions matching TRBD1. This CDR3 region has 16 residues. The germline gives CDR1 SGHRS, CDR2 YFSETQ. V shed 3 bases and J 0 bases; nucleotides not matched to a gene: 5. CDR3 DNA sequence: TGCGCCAGCAGCTACACCGGGACAGGCTCCTACAATGAGCAGTTCTTC. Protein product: CASSYTGTGSYNEQFF. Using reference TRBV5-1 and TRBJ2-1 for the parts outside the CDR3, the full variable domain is KAGVTQTPRYLIKTRGQQVTLSCSPISGHRSVSWYQQTPGQGLQFLFEYFSETQRNKGNFPGRFSGRQFSNSRSEMNVSTLELGDSALYLCASSYTGTGSYNEQFFGPGTRLTVL.

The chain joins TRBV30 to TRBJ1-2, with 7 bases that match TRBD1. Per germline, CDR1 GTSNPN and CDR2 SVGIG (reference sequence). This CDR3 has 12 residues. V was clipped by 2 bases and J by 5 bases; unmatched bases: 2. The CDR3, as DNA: TGTGCCTGGAGTCCGGGACAGTATGGCTACACCTTC. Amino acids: CAWSPGQYGYTF.

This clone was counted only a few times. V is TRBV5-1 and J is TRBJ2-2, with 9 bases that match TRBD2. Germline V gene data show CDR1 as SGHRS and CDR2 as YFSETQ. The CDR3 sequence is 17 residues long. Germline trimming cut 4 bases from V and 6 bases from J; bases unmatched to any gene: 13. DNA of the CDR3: TGCGCCAGCAGCGAAGGGGAAGCGGGGGGCCGGCCCGGGGAGCTGTTTTTT. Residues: CASSEGEAGGRPGELFF.

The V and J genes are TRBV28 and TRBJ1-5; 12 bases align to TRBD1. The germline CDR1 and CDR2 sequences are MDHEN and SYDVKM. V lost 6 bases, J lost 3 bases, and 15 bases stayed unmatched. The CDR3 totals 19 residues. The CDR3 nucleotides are TGTGCCAGCAGGGGGACAGGGGGCGGTTGGGGATATGACAATCAGCCCCAGCATTTT. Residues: CASRGTGGGWGYDNQPQHF.

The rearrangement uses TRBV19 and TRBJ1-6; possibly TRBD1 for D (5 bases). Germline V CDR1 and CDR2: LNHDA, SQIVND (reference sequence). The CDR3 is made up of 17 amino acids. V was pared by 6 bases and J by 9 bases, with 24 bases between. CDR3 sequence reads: CASSAQPARGLSSPLHF. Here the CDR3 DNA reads TGTGCCAGTAGCGCTCAGCCTGCAAGGGGCCTAAGTTCACCCCTCCACTTT.

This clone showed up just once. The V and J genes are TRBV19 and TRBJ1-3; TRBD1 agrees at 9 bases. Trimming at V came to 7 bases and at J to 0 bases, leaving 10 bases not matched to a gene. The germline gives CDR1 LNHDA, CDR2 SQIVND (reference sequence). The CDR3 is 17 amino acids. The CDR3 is CASIKHRGLSSGNTIYF. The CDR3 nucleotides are TGTGCCAGTATCAAGCACAGGGGGCTTAGCTCTGGAAACACCATATATTTT.

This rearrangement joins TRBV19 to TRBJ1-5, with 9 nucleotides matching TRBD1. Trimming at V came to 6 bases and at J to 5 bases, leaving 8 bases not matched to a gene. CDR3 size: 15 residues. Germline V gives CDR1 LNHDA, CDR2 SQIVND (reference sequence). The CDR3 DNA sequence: TGTGCCAGTAGGAACCGGGACAGGGACTATCAGCCCCAGCATTTT. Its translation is CASRNRDRDYQPQHF. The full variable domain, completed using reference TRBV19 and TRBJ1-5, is DGGITQSPKYLFRKEGQNVTLSCEQNLNHDAMYWYRQDPGQGLRLIYYSQIVNDFQKGDIAEGYSVSREKKESFPLTVTSAQKNPTAFYLCASRNRDRDYQPQHFGDGTRLSIL.

CDR3 sequence: CASRKTVSSYEQYF. CDR3 bases: TGCGCCAGCCGAAAAACCGTTAGCTCCTACGAGCAGTACTTC. This chain uses TRBV5-1 with TRBJ2-7, with D hard to call. The V gene's germline CDR1 is SGHRS and CDR2 YFSETQ. CDR3 length: 14 amino acids. Trimming cost V 7 bases and J 0 bases, with 14 bases left between them.

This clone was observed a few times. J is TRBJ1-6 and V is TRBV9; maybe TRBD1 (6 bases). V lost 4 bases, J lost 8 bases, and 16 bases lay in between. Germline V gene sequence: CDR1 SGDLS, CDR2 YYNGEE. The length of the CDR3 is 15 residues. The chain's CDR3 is CASSLGTGLYSPLHF. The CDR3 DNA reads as TGTGCCAGCAGCTTAGGAACAGGGTTATATTCACCCCTCCACTTT.

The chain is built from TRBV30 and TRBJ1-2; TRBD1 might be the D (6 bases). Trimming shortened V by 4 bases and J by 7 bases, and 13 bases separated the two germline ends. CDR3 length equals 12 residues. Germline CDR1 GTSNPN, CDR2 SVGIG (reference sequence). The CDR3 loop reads CAWNTGKGGYTF. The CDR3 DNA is TGTGCCTGGAACACAGGGAAGGGTGGCTACACCTTC.

As DNA, the CDR3 is TGTGCCAGCAGCCCAGGGGGCTTTCGGGGTTCACCCCTCCACTTT. Translated: CASSPGGFRGSPLHF. The chain links TRBV7-3 to TRBJ1-6; 8 bases are shared with TRBD1. CDR3 length equals 15 residues. After removal of 5 bases from V and 9 bases from J, the junction contained 9 bases not matched to a gene. The germline V gene has CDR1 SGHTA and CDR2 FQGTGA.

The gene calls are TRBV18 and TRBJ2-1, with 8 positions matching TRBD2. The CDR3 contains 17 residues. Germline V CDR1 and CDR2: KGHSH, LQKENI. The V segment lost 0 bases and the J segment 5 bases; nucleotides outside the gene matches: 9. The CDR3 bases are TGTGCCAGCTCACCACCTGATCTAGCGGGTGTTCACAATGAGCAGTTCTTC. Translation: CASSPPDLAGVHNEQFF.